These 17 T cell receptor beta chains were sequenced from one sample in a study of blood T cell repertoires in COVID-19. Profiling relied on immunoSEQ multiplex PCR, and the TCRdb table lists in-frame clones only, not all of them. Among approximately 99,000 clones listed, approximately 85% were seen once. Source material: peripheral blood. These receptors came from a woman at least 80 years old with active or convalescent COVID-19.

The CDR3 sequence: CASTWGPKQFF. CDR3 sequence (DNA): TGTGCCAGCACTTGGGGCCCAAAGCAGTTCTTC. This chain uses TRBV6-6 with TRBJ2-1; D possibly corresponds to TRBD1 (5 bases). The ends were cut back, 7 bases at V and 11 bases at J, with 12 bases in the middle. Germline CDR1 and CDR2: MNHNY and SVGAGI (reference sequence). CDR3 length: 11 residues.

The chain is built from TRBV12-3 or TRBV12-4 and TRBJ1-2, with D possibly TRBD1 on 6 matching bases. The CDR3 runs 13 residues. V was shortened by 5 bases and J by 0 bases, with 7 bases between the two germline ends. The CDR3 nucleotides are TGTGCCAGCAGTGACAGGACTAACTATGGCTACACCTTC. Translated: CASSDRTNYGYTF.

The V call is TRBV6-5, the J call TRBJ1-5; TRBD1 aligns across 8 bases. V was clipped by 4 bases and J by 6 bases; unmatched bases: 5. The CDR3 covers 14 residues. Germline V lookup: CDR1 MNHEY, CDR2 SVGAGI. The CDR3 is CASSSGQGFQPQHF. CDR3 coding DNA: TGTGCCAGCAGTTCTGGACAGGGTTTTCAGCCCCAGCATTTT.

This chain links TRBV6-5 with TRBJ1-5; D might be TRBD1 (5 bases). CDR1 MNHEY and CDR2 SVGAGI come from the germline V gene. The V and J ends lost 6 bases and 0 bases respectively, with 12 bases between them. This CDR3 contains 15 residues. The CDR3 coding sequence is TGTGCCAGCAGACGGACACCCGATAGCAATCAGCCCCAGCATTTT. It is translated as CASRRTPDSNQPQHF.

CDR3 in DNA: TGTGCCAGTAGTATAGACAGGGGGCTCGAGGAGACCCAGTACTTC. Translating gives CASSIDRGLEETQYF. This chain uses TRBV19 with TRBJ2-5; 8 bases are a match to TRBD1. Germline trimming cut 0 bases from V and 5 bases from J; bases unmatched to any gene: 5. This CDR3 has 15 amino acids. Per the germline V gene, CDR1 is LNHDA and CDR2 is SQIVND (reference sequence).

This chain connects TRBV5-3 to TRBJ2-2; D unclear. TRBV5-3 is annotated as an ORF whose role is uncertain. The length of the CDR3 is 13 residues. Between the trimmed V and J ends, which lost 4 bases and 7 bases, there was a span of 11 bases. CDR3 region: CARSIYRYGELFF. The CDR3 bases are TGTGCCAGAAGCATCTACAGATACGGGGAGCTGTTTTTT.

The chain joins TRBV7-9 to TRBJ2-1, with 7 positions matching TRBD2. Germline V CDR1 and CDR2: SEHNR, FQNEAQ (reference sequence). J lost 4 bases, V lost 3 bases, and 6 bases had no gene match. This CDR3 is built from 15 residues. CDR3 sequence reads: CASSLAGVLYNEQFF. The CDR3 DNA is TGTGCCAGCAGCTTGGCGGGAGTACTTTACAATGAGCAGTTCTTC. The variable domain in full, completed from reference TRBV7-9 and TRBJ2-1, reads DTGVSQNPRHKITKRGQNVTFRCDPISEHNRLYWYRQTLGQGPEFLTYFQNEAQLEKSRLLSDRFSAERPKGSFSTLEIQRTEQGDSAMYLCASSLAGVLYNEQFFGPGTRLTVL.

The V gene is TRBV2, the J gene TRBJ2-7; the D gene is possibly TRBD1 (6 bases). V dropped 6 bases and J dropped 0 bases, with 15 bases sitting between them. Germline assignment: CDR1 SNHLY and CDR2 FYNNEI. CDR3 length: 15 residues. The CDR3 DNA is TGTGCCAGCAGGCCAACAGGGACCAGCTCCTACGAGCAGTACTTC. This codes for CASRPTGTSSYEQYF.

The genes are TRBV24-1 and TRBJ1-5; 9 bases agree with TRBD1. The CDR3 is 13 residues long. J lost 7 bases, V lost 6 bases, and 3 bases had no gene match. Germline-derived CDR1 and CDR2 are KGHDR and SFDVKD. The CDR3 loop reads CATSTGGAQPQHF. CDR3 DNA sequence: TGTGCCACCAGTACAGGGGGCGCGCAGCCCCAGCATTTT.

The gene calls are TRBV6-1 and TRBJ2-7; the match to TRBD1 covers 9 bases. CDR1 is MNHNS and CDR2 is SASEGT in the germline V gene. This CDR3 comprises 16 residues. V was clipped by 3 bases and J by 1 base; unmatched bases: 7. CDR3 in amino acids: CASSDDRGYSSYEQYF. CDR3 nucleotide sequence: TGTGCCAGCAGTGATGACAGGGGGTACTCTTCCTACGAGCAGTACTTC.

The chain uses TRBV7-9 and TRBJ1-1; no firm D call. The CDR3 has 12 amino acids. V was shortened by 1 base and J by 11 bases, with 11 bases between the two germline ends. Germline CDR1 SEHNR, CDR2 FQNEAQ (reference sequence). CDR3 amino acids: CASSLEEGGAFF. The DNA of the CDR3 is TGTGCCAGCAGCTTAGAGGAGGGTGGGGCTTTCTTT. Complete variable domain (other parts from reference TRBV7-9 and TRBJ1-1): DTGVSQNPRHKITKRGQNVTFRCDPISEHNRLYWYRQTLGQGPEFLTYFQNEAQLEKSRLLSDRFSAERPKGSFSTLEIQRTEQGDSAMYLCASSLEEGGAFFGQGTRLTVV.

The rearrangement joins TRBV7-2 to TRBJ1-4; D may be TRBD1 (5 bases). The CDR3 consists of 14 residues. The V gene's germline CDR1 is SGHTA and CDR2 FQGNSA. V was shortened by 5 bases and J by 8 bases, with 15 bases between the two germline ends. CDR3 in DNA: TGTGCCAGCAGCACACAGGTGCTTGGGGAAAAACTGTTTTTT. It encodes CASSTQVLGEKLFF.

This rearrangement joins TRBV2 to TRBJ2-1; TRBD1 agrees at 10 bases. Germline CDR1 is SNHLY and CDR2 is FYNNEI. Trimming removed 6 bases from V and 5 bases from J; junction bases left unmatched: 16. This CDR3 contains 18 residues. The DNA of the CDR3 is TGTGCCAGCAGCACCCGACAGGGGGCTTTTCTTGCCGACAATGAGCAGTTCTTC. Translated: CASSTRQGAFLADNEQFF.

This chain uses TRBV2 with TRBJ2-1; the D gene is possibly TRBD2 (7 bases). Germline lookup yields CDR1 SNHLY and CDR2 FYNNEI. The V and J ends lost 6 bases and 2 bases respectively, with 17 bases between them. This CDR3 has 16 residues. CDR3 region: CASSWRGGAAYNEQFF. The CDR3 DNA sequence: TGTGCCAGCAGCTGGAGGGGGGGGGCAGCCTACAATGAGCAGTTCTTC.

V is TRBV28 and J is TRBJ1-1; D unclear. In germline, CDR1 is MDHEN, CDR2 SYDVKM. Trimming pared 5 bases from V and 1 base from J, leaving 8 bases between. The CDR3 runs 13 residues. In nucleotides, the CDR3 is TGTGCCAGCAGTGCGGATGGGAACACTGAAGCTTTCTTT. Residues: CASSADGNTEAFF.

Turning to this clone: At one end the junction does not follow the germline gene, possibly because of a read error. V usage is TRBV5-1 and J usage is TRBJ2-7; TRBD2 matches 8 bases. Germline CDR1 is SGHRS and CDR2 is YFSETQ. The CDR3 covers 15 residues. The chain's CDR3 is CASSLAAGGSYEQYF. CDR3 coding DNA: TGTGCCAGCAGCTTGGCTGCGGGAGGCTCCTACGAGCAGTACTTC. The complete variable domain, with remaining parts taken from reference TRBV5-1 and TRBJ2-7, reads KAGVTQTPRYLIKTRGQQVTLSCSPISGHRSVSWYQQTPGQGLQFLFEYFSETQRNKGNFPGRFSGRQFSNSRSEMNVSTLELGDSALYLCASSLAAGGSYEQYFGPGTRLTVT.

This clone showed up just once. The V gene is TRBV10-3, the J gene TRBJ2-1, with 11 bases that match TRBD2. The V segment lost 6 bases and the J segment 9 bases; nucleotides outside the gene matches: 10. From germline, CDR1 is ENHRY and CDR2 SYGVKD. There are 15 residues in the CDR3. CDR3: CAIRETSGATGEQFF. DNA of the CDR3: TGTGCCATCAGGGAGACTAGCGGGGCGACGGGTGAGCAGTTCTTC.